This entry lists 20 T cell receptor beta chains sequenced from one sample in a study of CD8+ T cells in alopecia areata listed by TCRdb under 2018. Libraries were constructed by the immunoSEQ multiplex PCR assay. To provide template for TCR sequencing, every sample had RNA extracted and reverse transcribed into cDNA. TCRdb carries this immuneACCESS record with in-frame sequences only. Its versions omit some clonotypes, under half of them owing to an unresolved V gene in the studies checked, with the rest unexplained. The sample table lists over 120,000 clones, 51% of them with a count of one. Approximately 0.99% of the sample goes to the ten largest clones. Taken with the paper, the label for time point translates to: baseline before oral tofacitinib. Sequencing used CD4+ T cells sorted from blood, obtained at week 0. The source of these receptors is a human donor with alopecia areata.

J is TRBJ2-1 and V is TRBV6-5; D is unresolved. V lost 0 bases, J lost 5 bases, and 11 bases lay in between. Germline CDR1 MNHEY, CDR2 SVGAGI. The CDR3 sequence is 15 residues long. CDR3 coding DNA: TGTGCCAGCAGTTACTCGCCCACCACGAACAATGAGCAGTTCTTC. Residues: CASSYSPTTNNEQFF.

The CDR3 sequence is CASSLAQETQYF. The CDR3 nucleotides are TGTGCCAGCTCACTGGCACAAGAGACCCAGTACTTC. The genes are TRBV18 and TRBJ2-5; no clear D gene. V lost 4 bases, J lost 2 bases, and 5 bases lay in between. Germline lookup yields CDR1 KGHSH and CDR2 LQKENI. CDR3 length: 12 residues.

This chain links TRBV4-1 with TRBJ1-1, with D possibly matching TRBD1 (5 bases). The germline V gene encodes CDR1 MGHRA and CDR2 YSYEKL. This CDR3 has 17 residues. With 0 bases removed from V and 1 base from J, the gap between germline ends came to 15 bases. In nucleotides, the CDR3 is TGCGCCAGCAGCCAAGATGTTGGTTCAGGGCGGAACACTGAAGCTTTCTTT. This translates into CASSQDVGSGRNTEAFF.

This chain connects TRBV2 to TRBJ1-2; the match to TRBD1 covers 8 bases. CDR1 SNHLY and CDR2 FYNNEI come from the germline V gene. CDR3 length equals 12 residues. The junction had 1 base not matched to a gene; V was cut back by 4 bases and J by 6 bases. The CDR3 here is CASSGQGNGYTF. The DNA of the CDR3 is TGTGCCAGCAGTGGACAGGGGAATGGCTACACCTTC.

V and J are TRBV29-1 and TRBJ2-1; unclear D gene. From germline, CDR1 is SQVTM and CDR2 ANQGSEA. V was pared by 3 bases and J by 0 bases, with 9 bases between. The CDR3 consists of 14 residues. CDR3 in DNA: TGCAGCGTTGAGTGGGGTAGCTCCTACAATGAGCAGTTCTTC. It specifies CSVEWGSSYNEQFF.

This clone was observed a single time. The chain carries TRBV30 and TRBJ1-5; 8 nucleotides agree with TRBD1. This CDR3 is 15 amino acids long. Germline lookup yields CDR1 GTSNPN and CDR2 SVGIG (reference sequence). J gave up 0 bases and V 7 bases, and 8 bases lay outside the gene matches. Here the CDR3 DNA reads TGTGCCTACGACAGGGGCCCTAATAGCAATCAGCCCCAGCATTTT. Protein sequence: CAYDRGPNSNQPQHF.

This chain uses TRBV30 with TRBJ2-3, with D perhaps TRBD1 or TRBD2 (5 bases each). Looked up from germline, CDR1 is GTSNPN and CDR2 is SVGIG (reference sequence). CDR3 length equals 14 residues. V shed 1 base and J shed 3 bases, with 11 bases lying between them. CDR3 loop: CAWSAGPATDTQYF. In DNA, the CDR3 is TGTGCCTGGAGTGCGGGACCGGCGACAGATACGCAGTATTTT. Using reference TRBV30 and TRBJ2-3 for the parts outside the CDR3, the full variable domain is SQTIHQWPATLVQPVGSPLSLECTVEGTSNPNLYWYRQAAGRGLQLLFYSVGIGQISSEVPQNLSASRPQDRQFILSSKKLLLSDSGFYLCAWSAGPATDTQYFGPGTRLTVL.

The chain recombines TRBV6-5 with TRBJ2-6, with no clear D. The length of the CDR3 is 13 residues. V was cut by 7 bases and J by 0 bases, with 4 bases left in between. Germline loops: CDR1 MNHEY, CDR2 SVGAGI. The CDR3 reads CASTNSGANVLTF. CDR3 nucleotides: TGTGCCAGCACCAACTCTGGGGCCAACGTCCTGACTTTC.

This clone has just a few counts. The chain joins TRBV5-1 to TRBJ2-4, with 7 bases fitting TRBD2. Germline assignment: CDR1 SGHRS and CDR2 YFSETQ. CDR3 length: 14 residues. J lost 8 bases, V lost 0 bases, and 5 bases had no gene match. The CDR3 DNA is TGCGCCAGCAGCTTGGTATCAGGGAGGGACATTCAGTACTTC. Translated, it gives CASSLVSGRDIQYF.

The rearrangement uses TRBV4-3 and TRBJ1-4; no definite D call. Trimming pared 0 bases from V and 3 bases from J, leaving 8 bases between. This CDR3 is built from 15 residues. CDR1 is LGHNA, CDR2 YSLEER, per germline. This chain's CDR3 is CASSQDRAPNEKLFF. CDR3 bases: TGCGCCAGCAGCCAAGATCGGGCCCCTAATGAAAAACTGTTTTTT.

V is TRBV30 and J is TRBJ1-3; TRBD1 is a possible D gene (6 bases). In germline, CDR1 is GTSNPN, CDR2 SVGIG (reference sequence). V was pared by 4 bases and J by 7 bases, with 17 bases between. This CDR3 spans 14 amino acids. The CDR3 DNA reads as TGTGCCTGGATCTCGCGTCAGGGGAGGAACACCATATATTTT. Its translation is CAWISRQGRNTIYF.

This clone was detected only a few times. This chain connects TRBV13 to TRBJ1-2; tentatively, D is TRBD1 (6 bases). Germline CDR1 and CDR2: PRHDT and FYEKMQ (reference sequence). V was shortened by 5 bases and J by 8 bases, with 18 bases between the two germline ends. This CDR3 has 14 amino acids. CDR3 region: CASSRGWQGRGYTF. The CDR3 DNA follows: TGTGCCAGCAGCCGAGGGTGGCAGGGGCGAGGCTACACCTTC.

V gene TRBV5-1 combines with J gene TRBJ2-1; TRBD2 matches 14 bases. The CDR3 has 17 residues. V lost 0 bases and J lost 7; bases outside the gene matches: 6. Germline V gene lookup returns CDR1 SGHRS and CDR2 YFSETQ. As DNA, the CDR3 is TGCGCCAGCAGCTTGGCCGAGGGGACTAGCGGGAGTAATGAGCAGTTCTTC. It translates to CASSLAEGTSGSNEQFF.

The table lists this clone with a few counts. The chain carries TRBV6-5 and TRBJ2-7; D unclear. Germline-derived CDR1 and CDR2 are MNHEY and SVGAGI. V lost 8 bases and J lost 2, with 7 bases in between. CDR3 length equals 11 residues. CDR3 nucleotides: TGTGCCAGCCAGAACGCCTACGAGCAGTACTTC. Its translation: CASQNAYEQYF.

The chain has TRBV19 and TRBJ1-5; D may be TRBD1 (5 bases). Germline values: CDR1 LNHDA, CDR2 SQIVND (reference sequence). The CDR3 is 16 residues long. V was shortened by 7 bases and J by 0 bases, with 16 bases between the two germline ends. The CDR3 region is CASTPLAGSSNQPQHF. The CDR3 DNA reads as TGTGCCAGTACCCCCCTCGCAGGGAGTAGCAATCAGCCCCAGCATTTT.

This clone was counted a single time. The chain has TRBV7-2 and TRBJ1-1; D possibly corresponds to TRBD1 (5 bases). This CDR3 is 13 amino acids long. V gave up 7 bases and J gave up 4 bases, with 13 bases separating them. Germline V gene data show CDR1 as SGHTA and CDR2 as FQGNSA. CDR3: CASTPQAGTEAFF. CDR3 nucleotide sequence: TGTGCCAGCACCCCACAGGCTGGCACTGAAGCTTTCTTT.

This chain connects TRBV19 to TRBJ1-5; D is perhaps TRBD1 (6 bases). Trimming pared 3 bases from V and 2 bases from J, leaving 8 bases between. Germline CDR1 and CDR2: LNHDA and SQIVND (reference sequence). The CDR3 length is 14 residues. CDR3 nucleotide sequence: TGTGCCAGTAGTATCGGACAGCGCAATCAGCCCCAGCATTTT. Its translation is CASSIGQRNQPQHF.

This chain connects TRBV27 to TRBJ2-3; D not resolved. The CDR3 totals 14 residues. The germline gives CDR1 MNHEY, CDR2 SMNVEV (reference sequence). V lost 3 bases and J 2 bases, leaving 9 bases between the germline ends. Written as DNA, the CDR3 is TGTGCCAGCAGTTTGGACGGAATCACAGATACGCAGTATTTT. Its translation: CASSLDGITDTQYF.

This clone was counted a few times. The V gene is TRBV9, the J gene TRBJ2-3; tentative D call: TRBD2 (5 bases). Germline V gene lookup returns CDR1 SGDLS and CDR2 YYNGEE. V gave up 3 bases and J gave up 0 bases, with 8 bases separating them. This CDR3 spans 14 amino acids. Written as DNA, the CDR3 is TGTGCCAGCAGCGAGCGGCCTAGCACAGATACGCAGTATTTT. It translates to CASSERPSTDTQYF.

This clone was counted between two and nine times. The genes are TRBV29-1 and TRBJ2-5, with 9 bases that match TRBD1. The V segment lost 8 bases and the J segment 5 bases; nucleotides outside the gene matches: 6. Germline lookup yields CDR1 SQVTM and CDR2 ANQGSEA. The CDR3 extends over 12 amino acids. CDR3 amino acids: CSLTGTGETQYF. Here the CDR3 DNA reads TGCAGCTTAACCGGGACAGGGGAGACCCAGTACTTC.